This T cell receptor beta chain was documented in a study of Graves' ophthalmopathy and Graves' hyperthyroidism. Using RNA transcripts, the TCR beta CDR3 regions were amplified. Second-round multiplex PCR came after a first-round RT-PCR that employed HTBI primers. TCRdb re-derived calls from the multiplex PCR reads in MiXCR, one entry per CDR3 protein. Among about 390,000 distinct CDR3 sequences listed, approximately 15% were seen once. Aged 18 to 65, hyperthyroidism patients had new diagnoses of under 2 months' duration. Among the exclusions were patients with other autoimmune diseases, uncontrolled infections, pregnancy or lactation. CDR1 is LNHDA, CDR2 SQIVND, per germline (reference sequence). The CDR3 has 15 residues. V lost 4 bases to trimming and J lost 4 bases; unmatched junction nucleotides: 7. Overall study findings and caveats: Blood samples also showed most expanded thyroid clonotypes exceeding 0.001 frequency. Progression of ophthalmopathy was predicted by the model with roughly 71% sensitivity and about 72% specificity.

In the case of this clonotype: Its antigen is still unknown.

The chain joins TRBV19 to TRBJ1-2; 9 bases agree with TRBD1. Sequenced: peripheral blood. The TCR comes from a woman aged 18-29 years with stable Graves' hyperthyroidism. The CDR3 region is CASSTGQGLFYGYTF. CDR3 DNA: TGTGCCAGTAGTACGGGACAGGGACTCTTCTATGGCTACACCTTC.